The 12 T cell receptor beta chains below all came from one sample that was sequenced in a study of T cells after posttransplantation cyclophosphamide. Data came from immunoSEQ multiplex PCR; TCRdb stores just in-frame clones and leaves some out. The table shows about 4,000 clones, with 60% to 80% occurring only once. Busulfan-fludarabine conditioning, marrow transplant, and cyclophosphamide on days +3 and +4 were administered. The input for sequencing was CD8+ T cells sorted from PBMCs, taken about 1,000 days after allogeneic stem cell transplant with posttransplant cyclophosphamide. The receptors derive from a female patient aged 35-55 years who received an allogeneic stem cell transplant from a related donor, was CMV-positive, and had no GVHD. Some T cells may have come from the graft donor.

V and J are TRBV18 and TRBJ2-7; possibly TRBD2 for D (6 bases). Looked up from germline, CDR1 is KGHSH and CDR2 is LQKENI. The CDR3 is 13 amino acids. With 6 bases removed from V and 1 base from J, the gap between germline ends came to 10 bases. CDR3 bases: TGTGCCAGCTCCCCGCGGGATTCCTACGAGCAGTACTTC. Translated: CASSPRDSYEQYF. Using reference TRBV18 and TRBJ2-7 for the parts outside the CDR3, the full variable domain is NAGVMQNPRHLVRRRGQEARLRCSPMKGHSHVYWYRQLPEEGLKFMVYLQKENIIDESGMPKERFSAEFPKEGPSILRIQQVVRGDSAAYFCASSPRDSYEQYFGPGTRLTVT.

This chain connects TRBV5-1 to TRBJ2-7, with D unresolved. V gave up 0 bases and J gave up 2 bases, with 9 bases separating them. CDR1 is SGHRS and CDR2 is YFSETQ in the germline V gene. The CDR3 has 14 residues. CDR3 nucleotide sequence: TGCGCCAGCAGCTTGGCCGCGTTTACCTACGAGCAGTACTTC. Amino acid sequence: CASSLAAFTYEQYF. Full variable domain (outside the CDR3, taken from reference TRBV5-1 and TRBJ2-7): KAGVTQTPRYLIKTRGQQVTLSCSPISGHRSVSWYQQTPGQGLQFLFEYFSETQRNKGNFPGRFSGRQFSNSRSEMNVSTLELGDSALYLCASSLAAFTYEQYFGPGTRLTVT.

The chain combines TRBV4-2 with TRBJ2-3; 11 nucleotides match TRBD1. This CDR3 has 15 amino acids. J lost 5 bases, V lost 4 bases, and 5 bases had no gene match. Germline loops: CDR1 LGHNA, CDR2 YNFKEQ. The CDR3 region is CASSPRTGGKDTQYF. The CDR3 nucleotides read TGTGCCAGCAGCCCTCGGACAGGGGGCAAAGATACGCAGTATTTT.

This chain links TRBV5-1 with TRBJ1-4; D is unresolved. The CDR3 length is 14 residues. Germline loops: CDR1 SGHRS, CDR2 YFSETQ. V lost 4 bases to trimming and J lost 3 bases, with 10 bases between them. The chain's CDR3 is CASSLREPNEKLFF. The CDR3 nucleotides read TGCGCCAGCAGCCTCCGGGAGCCTAATGAAAAACTGTTTTTT.

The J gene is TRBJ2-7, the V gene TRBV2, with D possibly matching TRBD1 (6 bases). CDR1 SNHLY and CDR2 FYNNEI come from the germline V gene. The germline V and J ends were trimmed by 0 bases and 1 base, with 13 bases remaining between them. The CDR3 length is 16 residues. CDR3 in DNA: TGTGCCAGCAGTGAAGCGCTACAGGGATTGTCCTACGAGCAGTACTTC. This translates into CASSEALQGLSYEQYF.

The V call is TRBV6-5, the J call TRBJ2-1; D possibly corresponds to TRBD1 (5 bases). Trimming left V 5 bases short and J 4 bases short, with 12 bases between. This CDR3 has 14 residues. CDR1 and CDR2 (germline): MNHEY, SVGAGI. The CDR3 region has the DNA TGTGCCAGCAGTCTCCGAGACAGTTACAATGAGCAGTTCTTC. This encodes CASSLRDSYNEQFF.

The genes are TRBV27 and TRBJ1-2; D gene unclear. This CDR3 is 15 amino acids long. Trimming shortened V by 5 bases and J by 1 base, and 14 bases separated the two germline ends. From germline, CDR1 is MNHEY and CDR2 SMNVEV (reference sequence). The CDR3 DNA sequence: TGTGCCAGCAGTCCCGAATTTCGCGTTAACTATGGCTACACCTTC. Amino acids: CASSPEFRVNYGYTF.

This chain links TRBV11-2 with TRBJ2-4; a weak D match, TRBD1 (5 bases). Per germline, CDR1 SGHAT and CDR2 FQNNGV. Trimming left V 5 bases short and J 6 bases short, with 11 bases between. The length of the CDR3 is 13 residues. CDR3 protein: CASSRTGPNIQYF. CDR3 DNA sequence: TGTGCCAGCAGCCGAACAGGACCAAACATTCAGTACTTC.

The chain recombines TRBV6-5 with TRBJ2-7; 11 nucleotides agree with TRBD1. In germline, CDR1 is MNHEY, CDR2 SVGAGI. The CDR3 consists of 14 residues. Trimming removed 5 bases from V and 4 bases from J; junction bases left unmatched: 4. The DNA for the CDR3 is TGTGCCAGCAGTGAAGGACAGGGGGCTTACGAGCAGTACTTC. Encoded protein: CASSEGQGAYEQYF.

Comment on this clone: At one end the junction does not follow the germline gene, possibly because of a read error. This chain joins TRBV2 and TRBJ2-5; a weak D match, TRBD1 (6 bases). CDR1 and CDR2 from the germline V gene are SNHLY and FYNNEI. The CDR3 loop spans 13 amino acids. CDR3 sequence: CASSKDSQETQYF. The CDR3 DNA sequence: TGCGCCAGCAGCAAGGACAGTCAAGAGACCCAGTACTTC.

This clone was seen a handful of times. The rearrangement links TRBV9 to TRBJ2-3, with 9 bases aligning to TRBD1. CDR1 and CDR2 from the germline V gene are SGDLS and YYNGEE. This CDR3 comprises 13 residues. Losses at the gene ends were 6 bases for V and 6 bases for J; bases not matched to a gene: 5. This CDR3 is CASNGQGRDTQYF. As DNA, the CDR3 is TGTGCCAGCAACGGACAGGGGAGGGATACGCAGTATTTT.

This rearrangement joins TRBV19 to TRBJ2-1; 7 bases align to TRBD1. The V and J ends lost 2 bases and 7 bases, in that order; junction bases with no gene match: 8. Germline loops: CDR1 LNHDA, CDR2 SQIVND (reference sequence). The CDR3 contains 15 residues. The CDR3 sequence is CASSIWDRYFNEQFF. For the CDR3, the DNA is TGTGCCAGTAGTATATGGGACAGATACTTTAATGAGCAGTTCTTC.